Listed here are 6 T cell receptor beta chains from one sample, sequenced in a study of blood T cells in healthy people across ages. Next came a second PCR, run for about 6 to 11 cycles, which used a sample-barcoded 5' primer along with a J-beta primer mix. TCRdb re-called the 5' RACE reads with MiXCR, one entry per CDR3 protein. The table shows 600,000 to 800,000 distinct CDR3 sequences, with over 20% occurring only once. Sequencing used blood. All receptors derive from a man between 65 and 85 years old in good health.

This clonotype has a handful of counts. The gene calls are TRBV5-1 and TRBJ1-3; perhaps TRBD1 as D (6 bases). The CDR3 length is 14 residues. Trimming cost V 4 bases and J 7 bases, with 15 bases left between them. Germline V CDR1 and CDR2: SGHRS, YFSETQ. The CDR3 DNA sequence: TGCGCCAGCAGCCTATCGACAGGAGCGAACACCATATATTTT. Its protein product is CASSLSTGANTIYF.

The rearrangement uses TRBV20-1 and TRBJ1-5; D possibly corresponds to TRBD1 (5 bases). The J call may be incorrect, as the DNA end agrees better with TRBJ2-3. The CDR3 length is 13 residues. Per the germline V gene, CDR1 is DFQATT and CDR2 is SNEGSKA (reference sequence). CDR3 nucleotide sequence: TGCAGTGCTAGAGGGGGCGGCAATCAGCCCCAGTATTTT. It codes for CSARGGGNQPQYF.

V usage is TRBV9 and J usage is TRBJ2-5, with D maybe TRBD1 (5 bases). V lost 7 bases to trimming and J lost 3 bases, with 13 bases between them. This CDR3 is 13 amino acids long. In germline, CDR1 is SGDLS, CDR2 YYNGEE. CDR3 amino acids: CASAQGREETQYF. The DNA for the CDR3 is TGTGCCAGCGCCCAGGGTCGGGAAGAGACCCAGTACTTC.

The V and J genes are TRBV5-6 and TRBJ2-6; the D gene is possibly TRBD1 (6 bases). V was pared by 1 base and J by 4 bases, with 9 bases between. Germline V gene lookup returns CDR1 SGHDT and CDR2 YYEEEE. This CDR3 region has 15 residues. CDR3 region: CASSLMGTGANVLTF. DNA of the CDR3: TGTGCCAGCAGCTTGATGGGGACAGGGGCCAACGTCCTGACTTTC.

The chain recombines TRBV4-1 with TRBJ1-2; unclear D gene. Germline-derived CDR1 and CDR2 are MGHRA and YSYEKL. The CDR3 contains 13 residues. V lost 2 bases and J 14 bases, leaving 18 bases between the germline ends. Here the CDR3 reads CASSQQASIGWTF. The CDR3 DNA follows: TGCGCCAGCAGCCAACAGGCCTCCATAGGGTGGACCTTC.

The chain carries TRBV20-1 and TRBJ2-7; 8 bases map to TRBD2. After removal of 4 bases from V and 3 bases from J, the junction contained 5 bases not matched to a gene. Germline assignment: CDR1 DFQATT and CDR2 SNEGSKA (reference sequence). The CDR3 runs 13 residues. The CDR3 reads CSATQTSVYEQYF. CDR3 coding DNA: TGCAGTGCTACCCAGACTAGCGTCTACGAGCAGTACTTC.